Listed here are 7 T cell receptor beta chains from one sample, sequenced in a study of T cells in Graves' hyperthyroidism and ophthalmopathy. Amplified TCR beta CDR3 regions came from RNA transcripts. A first-round RT-PCR of the TCR CDR3 used the HTBI primer set. Via MiXCR, TCRdb re-called the multiplex PCR reads, giving one row per CDR3 protein. The data show approximately 300,000 distinct CDR3 sequences, around 15% seen once. The sample consisted of blood. Source of these receptors: a woman aged 55-75 years with Graves' ophthalmopathy.

This clonotype was detected a few times. The rearrangement links TRBV3-1 to TRBJ2-1; D may be TRBD1 (5 bases). Trimming left V 0 bases short and J 10 bases short, with 16 bases between. The V gene's germline CDR1 is LGHDT and CDR2 YNNKEL (reference sequence). This CDR3 spans 15 amino acids. The CDR3 bases are TGTGCCAGCAGCCAAGATGGACATCAGGTGAACGAGCAGTTCTTC. As protein: CASSQDGHQVNEQFF.

J is TRBJ2-1 and V is TRBV27; D gene ambiguous. From germline, CDR1 is MNHEY and CDR2 SMNVEV (reference sequence). The CDR3 runs 14 residues. V lost 0 bases and J 8 bases, leaving 11 bases between the germline ends. The CDR3 region is CASSLSRSGDEQFF. The DNA for the CDR3 is TGTGCCAGCAGTTTATCGAGGAGTGGGGATGAGCAGTTCTTC.

This rearrangement joins TRBV28 to TRBJ1-3; D may be TRBD1 (5 bases). V was shortened by 0 bases and J by 2 bases, with 17 bases between the two germline ends. Germline CDR1 and CDR2: MDHEN and SYDVKM. This CDR3 has 18 amino acids. The CDR3 sequence: CASSLWSPGRDPGNTIYF. The CDR3 bases are TGTGCCAGCAGTTTATGGTCCCCCGGGAGGGACCCTGGAAACACCATATATTTT.

Many counts were recorded for this clonotype. The chain recombines TRBV11-3 with TRBJ2-3; D is undetermined. Germline V gene sequence: CDR1 SGHNT, CDR2 YENEEA. V gave up 1 base and J gave up 1 base, with 6 bases separating them. The CDR3 contains 14 residues. The CDR3 sequence is CASSLAGRTDTQYF. CDR3 nucleotide sequence: TGTGCCAGCAGCTTAGCCGGTCGCACAGATACGCAGTATTTT.

To note about this clonotype: A much larger clone differs from this one at a single base, so this may be a read error. The gene calls are TRBV7-2 and TRBJ2-7; 9 nucleotides match TRBD2. The V gene's germline CDR1 is SGHTA and CDR2 FQGNSA. This CDR3 is built from 16 residues. DNA of the CDR3: TGTGTCAGCAGCTTAAACGCGGGGGGGACAAATGGCGAGCAGTACTTC. Its protein is CVSSLNAGGTNGEQYF.

This clonotype was seen at least ten times. The chain carries TRBV27 and TRBJ1-2; D remains ambiguous. The length of the CDR3 is 13 residues. The germline V gene has CDR1 MNHEY and CDR2 SMNVEV (reference sequence). The V gene lost 6 bases and the J gene lost 0 bases, with 8 bases spanning the gap. In DNA, the CDR3 is TGTGCCAGCAGCGGGTTCCCTAACTATGGCTACACCTTC. Protein product: CASSGFPNYGYTF.

This clonotype has ten or more counts. The CDR3 here is CASSVYSQETQYF. The CDR3 coding sequence is TGTGCCAGCAGCGTGTACAGCCAAGAGACCCAGTACTTC. This rearrangement joins TRBV9 to TRBJ2-5; D remains unclear. Trimming left V 2 bases short and J 1 base short, with 6 bases between. The CDR3 is made up of 13 amino acids. CDR1 is SGDLS, CDR2 YYNGEE, per germline.